This T cell receptor (beta chain) was identified during a study of blood T cell repertoires in COVID-19. Study details: Nucleic acid was either cDNA or gDNA, and it came from T cells, B-cell-depleted T cells, or PBMCs.

Cohorts were determined from participant-reported clinical history. Resolution of symptoms, clearance, or two negative PCRs was present in recovered Cohort 3 donors. CDR1 and CDR2 (germline): LNHDA, SQIVND (reference sequence). V gave up 1 base and J gave up 2 bases, with 12 bases separating them. The CDR3 loop spans 16 amino acids. As processed by the authors: Estimation of nucleated cell counts was performed using reference gene primer amplification. Profiling relied on immunoSEQ multiplex PCR, and the TCRdb table lists in-frame clones only, not all of them. V and J calls and clone size are copied from that table; D and trimming were computed from the DNA. The data hold about 310,000 clones, with 75% to 90% observed a single time. This clone was seen only once. The sample holds other DNA sequences that translate to the same CDR3.

The sequencing input was PBMCs or T cells enriched from blood (not recorded which). The chain recombines TRBV19 with TRBJ2-1; tentative D call: TRBD1 (5 bases). This receptor was taken from a woman in her thirties or forties who had recovered from COVID-19. The CDR3 DNA reads as TGTGCCAGTAGTATAGGTGGGGCAGGAACCTACAATGAGCAGTTCTTC. Its translation: CASSIGGAGTYNEQFF.